This passage covers 10 T cell receptor beta chains from one sample sequenced in a study of T cell changes during pregnancy in multiple sclerosis. Assay used: immunoSEQ multiplex PCR; TCRdb lists only in-frame clones, some missing. The sample contains about 14,000 clones, 88% of which appear only once. The sample here was CD8+ T cells from peripheral blood mononuclear cells, taken in the first trimester of pregnancy. These receptors were collected from a female donor with multiple sclerosis, enrolled in a pregnancy study.

V gene TRBV6-4 combines with J gene TRBJ2-3; 10 bases match TRBD2. Germline V lookup: CDR1 MRHNA, CDR2 SNTAGT. Trimming took 6 bases from V and 1 from J; bases not matched to a gene: 4. This CDR3 is built from 15 residues. This CDR3 reads CASSPGTSGTDTQYF. As DNA, the CDR3 is TGTGCCAGCAGCCCCGGGACTAGCGGCACAGATACGCAGTATTTT.

The genes are TRBV5-1 and TRBJ2-3; maybe TRBD2 (5 bases). Trimming stripped 0 bases from V and 4 bases from J, with 12 bases between. The germline CDR1 and CDR2 sequences are SGHRS and YFSETQ. CDR3 length equals 15 residues. CDR3 sequence (DNA): TGCGCCAGCAGCTTGGGACCCAAGGGAGCAGATACGCAGTATTTT. This codes for CASSLGPKGADTQYF.

This chain connects TRBV5-4 to TRBJ2-1, with 10 bases that match TRBD2. The CDR3 covers 15 residues. V was pared by 3 bases and J by 4 bases, with 4 bases of the junction left unmatched. CDR1 and CDR2 (germline): SGHNT, YYREEE (reference sequence). The CDR3 loop reads CASSSGLAAYNEQFF. The CDR3 DNA reads as TGTGCCAGCAGCTCAGGACTAGCGGCTTACAATGAGCAGTTCTTC.

The rearrangement links TRBV19 to TRBJ1-1; a possible D gene is TRBD1 (6 bases). From germline, CDR1 is LNHDA and CDR2 SQIVND (reference sequence). CDR3 length: 14 residues. Between the trimmed V and J ends, which lost 6 bases and 7 bases, there was a span of 18 bases. This CDR3 reads CASSLLQGSCEAFF. CDR3 DNA sequence: TGTGCCAGTAGCTTATTACAGGGCTCGTGTGAAGCTTTCTTT.

This chain connects TRBV9 to TRBJ1-2; D is uncertain. The V and J ends lost 0 bases and 1 base respectively, with 4 bases between them. Germline-derived CDR1 and CDR2 are SGDLS and YYNGEE. The CDR3 extends over 13 amino acids. Here the CDR3 DNA reads TGTGCCAGCAGCGTAGCCGTTAACTATGGCTACACCTTC. Translation: CASSVAVNYGYTF. Together with reference TRBV9 and TRBJ1-2, the CDR3 gives the full variable domain: DSGVTQTPKHLITATGQRVTLRCSPRSGDLSVYWYQQSLDQGLQFLIQYYNGEERAKGNILERFSAQQFPDLHSELNLSSLELGDSALYFCASSVAVNYGYTFGSGTRLTVV.

The rearrangement joins TRBV5-6 to TRBJ1-1; D is unresolved. The CDR3 is 13 amino acids. The germline V gene has CDR1 SGHDT and CDR2 YYEEEE. V lost 4 bases and J 0 bases, leaving 7 bases between the germline ends. CDR3 DNA: TGTGCCAGCAGCGTGGATATGAACACTGAAGCTTTCTTT. It is translated as CASSVDMNTEAFF.

The rearrangement joins TRBV19 to TRBJ1-1; possible D gene TRBD1, 5 bases. Germline V gene sequence: CDR1 LNHDA, CDR2 SQIVND (reference sequence). This CDR3 is 15 amino acids long. V lost 5 bases, J lost 0 bases, and 13 bases lay in between. The CDR3 nucleotides are TGTGCCAGTAGTTCCGACAGAGATATGAACACTGAAGCTTTCTTT. Its protein is CASSSDRDMNTEAFF.

The chain combines TRBV19 with TRBJ1-1; the D gene is possibly TRBD1 (5 bases). The CDR3 is 15 residues long. V gave up 4 bases and J gave up 1 base, with 13 bases separating them. Germline CDR1 LNHDA, CDR2 SQIVND (reference sequence). This chain's CDR3 is CASSTPWQGNTEAFF. Here the CDR3 DNA reads TGTGCCAGTAGTACCCCGTGGCAGGGGAACACTGAAGCTTTCTTT.

In its sample, this clone was seen once. The chain has TRBV5-1 and TRBJ2-7; perhaps TRBD2 as D (6 bases). Trimming cost V 3 bases and J 0 bases, with 10 bases left between them. CDR3 length equals 14 residues. Per the germline V gene, CDR1 is SGHRS and CDR2 is YFSETQ. The CDR3 bases are TGCGCCAGCAGCTGGGGGACTTTCTCCTACGAGCAGTACTTC. Protein product: CASSWGTFSYEQYF.

V and J are TRBV19 and TRBJ2-7; D ambiguous. V lost 6 bases and J 4 bases, leaving 16 bases between the germline ends. Germline V gene sequence: CDR1 LNHDA, CDR2 SQIVND (reference sequence). The CDR3 has 14 amino acids. CDR3 sequence reads: CASSLSTRIYEQYF. The CDR3 nucleotides are TGTGCCAGTAGCCTGTCGACACGAATTTACGAGCAGTACTTC.